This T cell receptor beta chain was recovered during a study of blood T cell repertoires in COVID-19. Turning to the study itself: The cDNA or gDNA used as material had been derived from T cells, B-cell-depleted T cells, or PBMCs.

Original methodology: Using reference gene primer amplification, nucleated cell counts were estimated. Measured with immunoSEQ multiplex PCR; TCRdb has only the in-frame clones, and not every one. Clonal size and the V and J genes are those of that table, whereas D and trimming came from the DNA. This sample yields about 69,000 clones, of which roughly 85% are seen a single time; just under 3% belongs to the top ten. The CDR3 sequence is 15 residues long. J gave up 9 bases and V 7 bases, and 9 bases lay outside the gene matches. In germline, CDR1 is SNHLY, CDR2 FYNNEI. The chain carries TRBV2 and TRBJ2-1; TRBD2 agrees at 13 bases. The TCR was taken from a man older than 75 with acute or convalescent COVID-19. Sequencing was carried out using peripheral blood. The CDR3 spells CASKVLAGGPGEQFF. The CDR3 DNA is TGTGCCAGCAAAGTACTAGCGGGAGGGCCGGGTGAGCAGTTCTTC.